This T cell receptor beta chain is drawn from a study of regulatory T cells in long-lasting Graves disease. Study background: Persistent cases were those of Graves' disease that involved over 5 years of antithyroid drugs with positive TSH receptor antibodies. Regarding the study as a whole: The study found TRBV28, TRBJ1-2 and TRBJ2-5 favored in persistent disease.

Time point in this sample: persistent/refractory GD, antithyroid drugs over 5 years with positive TRAb. Researchers made the TCR library from RNA that was extracted from PBMCs. Trimming took 3 bases from V and 5 from J, leaving 7 bases between them. There are 11 residues in the CDR3. The germline gives CDR1 SQVTM, CDR2 ANQGSEA. Only a few counts were recorded for this clonotype. As yet, its antigen is unknown. Combining iRepertoire HTBI primers with Arm-PCR of CDR3 regions, the authors built TCR beta libraries. TCRdb re-called the multiplex PCR reads through MiXCR, storing one row per CDR3 protein. There are some 280,000 distinct CDR3 sequences in the sample; roughly 21% occur only once, and just over 55% lies in the top ten.

The origin of this receptor is a female donor with Graves disease. V usage is TRBV29-1 and J usage is TRBJ1-1; D gene uncertain. The sample here was peripheral blood mononuclear cells (PBMCs), taken when the disease was refractory, from a patient treated with antithyroid drugs. The CDR3 DNA sequence: TGCAGCGTTGACTCTTTTACTGAAGCTTTCTTT. Translated: CSVDSFTEAFF.